This T cell receptor beta chain was profiled in a study of Ad26.COV2.S vaccination and SARS-CoV-2 variants. Germline trimming cut 3 bases from V and 3 bases from J; bases unmatched to any gene: 0. CDR1 and CDR2 from the germline V gene are SGDLS and YYNGEE. The CDR3 is 12 residues long. Profiling relied on immunoSEQ multiplex PCR, and the TCRdb table lists in-frame clones only, not all of them. Of 150,000 to 200,000 clones detected, 87% appear once; the ten largest clones hold less than 6%. The TCR originated in a human donor who had recovered from COVID-19. The rearrangement links TRBV9 to TRBJ2-7; 7 nucleotides agree with TRBD2. The source material was peripheral blood, sampled after recovery from COVID-19. The CDR3 is CASSGGGYEQYF. The CDR3 DNA sequence: TGTGCCAGCAGCGGCGGGGGCTACGAGCAGTACTTC.